The 9 T cell receptor beta chains below come from one sample, sequenced in a study of blood T cells in healthy people across ages. The authors ran a second PCR of about 7 to 11 cycles using a sample-barcoded 5' primer and a J-beta primer mix. TCRdb called the 5' RACE reads again in MiXCR, with one record for every CDR3 protein. This table has some 640,000 distinct CDR3 sequences, around 31% appearing once. What was sequenced was blood. These receptors all stem from a woman at least 80 years old in good health.

About this clonotype itself: This may stem from a read error, because a much larger clone lies one nucleotide away. Because it lacks the conserved phenylalanine or tryptophan at the end, this CDR3 is likely a read error. The V gene is TRBV5-1, the J gene TRBJ2-2; tentatively, D is TRBD1 (6 bases). V was shortened by 6 bases and J by 6 bases, with 21 bases between the two germline ends. CDR3 length equals 16 residues. CDR1 and CDR2 (germline): SGHRS, YFSETQ. CDR3: CASNPDSSIFPGELFV. Here the CDR3 DNA reads TGCGCCAGCAACCCGGACAGTAGCATATTCCCCGGGGAGCTGTTTGTT.

This clonotype was detected many times. The gene calls are TRBV10-3 and TRBJ2-2; a possible D gene is TRBD1 (5 bases). V lost 2 bases, J lost 4 bases, and 8 bases lay in between. The CDR3 extends over 14 amino acids. CDR1 is ENHRY, CDR2 SYGVKD, per germline. The CDR3 protein is CAISERTPTGELFF. The CDR3 DNA reads TGTGCCATCAGTGAGAGGACACCCACCGGGGAGCTGTTTTTT.

This clonotype was seen ten or more times. This sequence joins TRBV20-1 and TRBJ2-5; D not resolved. Germline V CDR1 and CDR2: DFQATT, SNEGSKA (reference sequence). This CDR3 spans 14 amino acids. Trimming stripped 0 bases from V and 5 bases from J, with 13 bases between. This chain's CDR3 is CSARDSGFGETQYF. CDR3 coding DNA: TGCAGTGCTAGAGATTCTGGCTTTGGGGAGACCCAGTACTTC.

This clonotype was recorded a few times. This may stem from a read error, because a much larger clone lies one nucleotide away. This chain uses TRBV24-1 with TRBJ2-1; TRBD2 is a possible D gene (5 bases). The DNA end is a closer match to TRBJ2-7, so the J assignment may be wrong. CDR3 length: 15 residues. Germline V lookup: CDR1 KGHDR, CDR2 SFDVKD. The CDR3 DNA reads as TGTGCCACCAGTGATTTCAATCGGGGTTACAATGAGCAGTACTTC. Protein sequence: CATSDFNRGYNEQYF.

Ten or more counts support this clonotype. J is TRBJ1-2 and V is TRBV11-2, with 7 bases identical to TRBD1. The CDR3 is made up of 15 amino acids. Germline V gene data show CDR1 as SGHAT and CDR2 as FQNNGV. Unmatched junction bases numbered 9, after V lost 4 bases and J lost 4 bases. CDR3 sequence reads: CASSSSDQGGYGYTF. CDR3 in DNA: TGTGCCAGCAGCTCGTCCGACCAGGGGGGCTATGGCTACACCTTC.

This clonotype has a count of ten or more. The chain employs TRBV7-3 and TRBJ2-3; no clear D gene. The V end lost 5 bases, the J end lost 2 bases, and 8 bases lay between the germline ends. Per germline, CDR1 SGHTA and CDR2 FQGTGA. The CDR3 totals 13 residues. The CDR3 DNA reads TGTGCCAGCAGCCGTACTCTCACAGATACGCAGTATTTT. This sequence encodes CASSRTLTDTQYF.

This clonotype has more than one count but fewer than ten. One junction end disagrees with the germline gene, perhaps due to a read error. This rearrangement joins TRBV7-9 to TRBJ2-3; weak D call: TRBD2 (5 bases). The CDR3 loop spans 15 amino acids. Germline assignment: CDR1 SEHNR and CDR2 FQNEAQ (reference sequence). The CDR3 here is CASSLLSGNTDTRYF. Written as DNA, the CDR3 is TGTGCCAGCAGCTTGTTATCGGGGAACACAGATACGCGGTATTTT.

In its sample, this clonotype was seen many times. This chain links TRBV6-6 with TRBJ1-2, with D unclear. V lost 7 bases and J lost 5, with 11 bases in between. Per the germline V gene, CDR1 is MNHNY and CDR2 is SVGAGI (reference sequence). The CDR3 length is 12 residues. The CDR3 reads CASTRGEYGYTF. For the CDR3, the DNA is TGTGCCAGCACTCGCGGGGAGTATGGCTACACCTTC.

To note about this clonotype: This may be a read error, as it is one base from a much larger clone. The V gene is TRBV5-1, the J gene TRBJ1-4; D gene uncertain. This CDR3 has 15 amino acids. Germline values: CDR1 SGHRS, CDR2 YFSETQ. CDR3 in amino acids: CASSPAGFTNEKRFF. The DNA of the CDR3 is TGCGCCAGCAGCCCGGCCGGGTTCACTAATGAAAAACGGTTTTTT.